This TCR beta chain was retrieved from a study of shared clonotypes between healthy human individuals. Study results and caveats: The naive CD4 repertoires of several donors were compared, and around 5% of clonotypes were shared.

This CDR3 has 14 amino acids. V dropped 2 bases and J dropped 6 bases, with 11 bases sitting between them. The germline gives CDR1 MGHRA, CDR2 YSYEKL. In regard to this clone: Its matching antigen is unknown. Different DNA sequences within this sample yield the same CDR3.

Repertoires were generated with immunoSEQ multiplex PCR, while TCRdb's copy carries only in-frame clones and drops some. This sample has a few million clones, with just over 90% found just once. Naive CD8 cells comprised CD45RO-negative, CCR7-positively selected cells, excluding terminally differentiated effector memory CD45RA+ cells. Donors were healthy HIV-negative adults without recently reported acute infections or vaccinations. The gene calls are TRBV4-1 and TRBJ2-1; D is tentatively TRBD1 or TRBD2 (6 bases each). Material: naive CD8+ T cells from PBMCs. The origin of this receptor is a man in his late teens or twenties in good health. Some clones in this sample may be carry-over from other donors' samples. CDR3 in DNA: TGCGCCAGCAGCCAACTGGGGGGCGGCAATGAGCAGTTCTTC. It translates to CASSQLGGGNEQFF.